This is a list of T cell receptor beta chains from one sample in a study of T cell responses to AZD1222 COVID-19 vaccine. Profiling relied on immunoSEQ multiplex PCR, and the TCRdb table lists in-frame clones only, not all of them. The sample includes roughly 110,000 clones, 87% of them seen just once. Here the sequenced sample was peripheral blood, taken on day 0 of AZD1222 vaccination. The receptors were gathered from an adult in good health. Each CDR3 is given without its conserved first and last residue. Clone size is given for some rows only: seen once, a few or many times, or a class if the clone is expanded.

TRBV6-5 NA ASSPSWVRTEAF
TRBV27 NA ASALSGTATYEQY
TRBV18 NA ASSPPTGVTEAF
TRBV7-9 NA ASGDGNYEQY
TRBV7-2 NA ASSLSPGQPQH
TRBV6-5 NA ASSPGGAGEQY
TRBV6-4 NA ASSDFGGYGYT
TRBV7-9 few ASSPSGAGPTNEQF
TRBV4-3 NA ASSQGASGDGETQY
TRBV19 NA ASSTYLGQGYEQF
TRBV10-2 NA ASGTPATNEKLF
TRBV4-3 NA ASSQERGLGQETQY
TRBV15 NA ATSRAIGHEAF
TRBV30 NA AWSRQGGGSPLH
TRBV4-2 NA ASSQESAGGYGNTIY
TRBV12-5 once ASGTPAQLDTQY
TRBV6-2/TRBV6-3 NA ASSTRTSWREQY
TRBV20-1 NA SASTSPLH
TRBV7-9 NA ASSSPGQDSPLH
TRBV30 NA AWRVDRGRNSPLH
TRBV5-4 NA ASSLWGRQPQH
TRBV29-1 medium-sized SVQGAGSYNEQF
TRBV4-2 NA ASSQVVGQETQY
TRBV13 NA ASSLDGRGPEGDF
TRBV19 NA ASRSVNTEAF
TRBV5-1 NA ASSLAWGTPSSNYGYT
TRBV5-4 NA ASSPGTGQYGYT
TRBV7-2 NA ASSGLAGEQY
TRBV18 NA ASSPSGFGSPLH
TRBV9 NA ASSVAPGNTDTQY
TRBV27 NA ASSYRTGLGYT
TRBV25-1 NA ASSGTAYYQPQH
TRBV6-2/TRBV6-3 NA ASSYEGYTEAF
TRBV21-1 NA ASHFGSYNEQF
TRBV30 once AWSNGVQPQH
TRBV3-1/TRBV3-2 NA ASSQVFGTSEYNSYNEQF